This T cell receptor (beta chain) was sequenced for a study of CD8 T cells in Susac syndrome. From germline, CDR1 is SGHTA and CDR2 FQGTGA. Trimming removed 3 bases from V and 7 bases from J, with 11 bases in between. The CDR3 is 13 amino acids. Reverse transcription used roughly 0.5 to 1 ug RNA and random hexamers. One entry per CDR3 protein results from TCRdb running MiXCR on the immunoSEQ multiplex PCR reads. The repertoire holds approximately 100,000 distinct CDR3 sequences, with around 92% as singletons. The authors carried out high-throughput sequencing of TCR beta. They applied it to CD8+ and CD4+ T cells obtained from blood. Healthy donors, matched for age and sex, constituted the control group.

V usage is TRBV7-3 and J usage is TRBJ2-3; tentative D call: TRBD2 (5 bases). This receptor was obtained from a human donor in good health. Sequences were obtained from CD8+ T cells from PBMCs. CDR3 nucleotide sequence: TGTGCCAGCAGCTTGGGGTACGGGAATACGCAGTATTTT. Its translation: CASSLGYGNTQYF.